Shown below are 15 T cell receptor beta chains from a single sample sequenced in a study of cytomegalovirus exposure and HLA in healthy donors. The study ran its PCR with 60 Vbeta and 13 Jbeta primers. This table comes from immunoSEQ multiplex PCR, and its TCRdb copy is limited to in-frame clones, with some not included. The sample yields tens of thousands of clones, roughly four fifths seen once. Sequences were obtained from PBMCs. These receptors were taken from a man aged 25-45 years in good health and CMV-seronegative.

This CDR3 is CASSLRAQMNTEAFF. The CDR3 DNA reads as TGTGCCAGCAGCTTAAGGGCCCAGATGAACACTGAAGCTTTCTTT. The chain is built from TRBV7-3 and TRBJ1-1, with D unclear. Trimming left V 1 base short and J 0 bases short, with 9 bases between. This CDR3 region has 15 residues. CDR1 and CDR2 from the germline V gene are SGHTA and FQGTGA.

The V gene is TRBV6-6, the J gene TRBJ2-5; 8 bases agree with TRBD1. The J call may be wrong; the DNA end is better matched by TRBJ2-7. This CDR3 contains 15 residues. Germline V gives CDR1 MNHNY, CDR2 SVGAGI (reference sequence). CDR3 bases: TGTGCCAGCAGTTACGGGACAGGCCATAACTACGAGCAGTACTTC. This codes for CASSYGTGHNYEQYF.

The chain employs TRBV14 and TRBJ2-3; D is possibly TRBD1 (5 bases). The V end lost 1 base, the J end lost 1 base, and 12 bases lay between the germline ends. This CDR3 contains 16 residues. Germline CDR1 and CDR2: SGHDN and FVKESK. The CDR3 sequence: CASSQGSGRRTDTQYF. CDR3 coding DNA: TGTGCCAGCAGCCAAGGGTCAGGGCGTCGCACAGATACGCAGTATTTT.

The chain employs TRBV15 and TRBJ1-5, with 9 bases identical to TRBD1. The junction had 5 bases not matched to a gene; V was cut back by 0 bases and J by 8 bases. The CDR3 covers 15 residues. Germline V gene lookup returns CDR1 LNHNV and CDR2 YYDKDF (reference sequence). CDR3 DNA: TGTGCCACCAGCAGAGATCTGGGACAGGGTAAGCCCCAGCATTTT. Translation gives CATSRDLGQGKPQHF. Full variable domain (rest looked up from reference TRBV15 and TRBJ1-5): DAMVIQNPRYQVTQFGKPVTLSCSQTLNHNVMYWYQQKSSQAPKLLFHYYDKDFNNEADTPDNFQSRRPNTSFCFLDIRSPGLGDTAMYLCATSRDLGQGKPQHFGDGTRLSIL.

This clone has only one observation. The J gene is TRBJ2-5, the V gene TRBV7-2; 10 bases agree with TRBD1. The CDR3 length is 15 residues. From germline, CDR1 is SGHTA and CDR2 FQGNSA. Germline trimming cut 0 bases from V and 4 bases from J; bases unmatched to any gene: 2. CDR3 bases: TGTGCCAGCAGCTTAGCCGGGACAGGGGTAGAGACCCAGTACTTC. It specifies CASSLAGTGVETQYF.

The chain couples TRBV19 to TRBJ1-1; TRBD1 agrees at 8 bases. There are 14 residues in the CDR3. Germline V gene lookup returns CDR1 LNHDA and CDR2 SQIVND (reference sequence). The J segment lost 1 base and the V segment lost 6 bases, leaving 4 bases of the junction unmatched. This CDR3 is CASRTTGANTEAFF. The CDR3 DNA reads as TGTGCCAGTAGGACGACAGGGGCGAACACTGAAGCTTTCTTT.

This clone has more than one count but fewer than ten. V is TRBV5-1 and J is TRBJ2-7; 8 positions match TRBD1. The CDR3 covers 13 residues. Germline trimming cut 8 bases from V and 6 bases from J; bases unmatched to any gene: 10. Germline V lookup: CDR1 SGHRS, CDR2 YFSETQ. Here the CDR3 DNA reads TGCGCCAGGGTGAACAGGGGGAGGAGCGAGCAGTACGTC. It encodes CARVNRGRSEQYV.

The gene calls are TRBV7-3 and TRBJ1-1; D uncertain. Trimming stripped 5 bases from V and 8 bases from J, with 15 bases between. Germline V gives CDR1 SGHTA, CDR2 FQGTGA. There are 13 residues in the CDR3. The CDR3 reads CASSLIAGVEAFF. CDR3 bases: TGTGCCAGCAGCCTTATAGCCGGGGTAGAAGCTTTCTTT.

CDR3: CASSYSRGEGRDEQFF. CDR3 bases: TGTGCCAGCAGTTACTCCCGTGGTGAAGGGAGGGATGAGCAGTTCTTC. The rearrangement uses TRBV6-5 and TRBJ2-1; 7 nucleotides match TRBD2. The J segment lost 8 bases and the V segment lost 0 bases, leaving 10 bases of the junction unmatched. The CDR3 contains 16 residues. Germline V gene data show CDR1 as MNHEY and CDR2 as SVGAGI.

The chain combines TRBV6-1 with TRBJ1-2; 7 bases are shared with TRBD1. CDR3 length equals 13 residues. Germline lookup yields CDR1 MNHNS and CDR2 SASEGT. V lost 5 bases, J lost 5 bases, and 5 bases stayed unmatched. CDR3 coding DNA: TGTGCCAGCAGTCGTGCACAGGGGTATGGCTACACCTTC. Translation gives CASSRAQGYGYTF.

The chain has TRBV6-5 and TRBJ1-1; possibly TRBD1 for D (6 bases). Trimming left V 7 bases short and J 6 bases short, with 15 bases between. CDR3 length: 13 amino acids. Germline loops: CDR1 MNHEY, CDR2 SVGAGI. The CDR3, as DNA: TGTGCCAGCACCTCCCGGGGGGCCTCTGAAGCTTTCTTT. This translates into CASTSRGASEAFF.

The rearrangement uses TRBV5-5 and TRBJ1-2; D gene unclear. Per the germline V gene, CDR1 is SGHKS and CDR2 is YYEKEE (reference sequence). The length of the CDR3 is 12 residues. V dropped 4 bases and J dropped 14 bases, with 18 bases sitting between them. DNA for the CDR3: TGTGCCAGCAGCCCCAAATCGAGCCCTTATACCTTC. As protein: CASSPKSSPYTF.

The CDR3 protein is CASSQGLAGITDTQYF. The CDR3 DNA follows: TGTGCCAGCAGTCAAGGACTAGCGGGGATCACAGATACGCAGTATTTT. The chain recombines TRBV27 with TRBJ2-3; 12 bases are a match to TRBD2. Germline assignment: CDR1 MNHEY and CDR2 SMNVEV (reference sequence). V gave up 5 bases and J gave up 2 bases; unmatched junction bases: 5. The CDR3 has 16 residues.

DNA for the CDR3: TGTGCCAGCTCACCACCCGGGACACAAGACTATGGCTACACCTTC. Residues: CASSPPGTQDYGYTF. The chain recombines TRBV18 with TRBJ1-2; D perhaps matches TRBD1 (6 bases). Trimming removed 0 bases from V and 3 bases from J, with 11 bases in between. The CDR3 contains 15 residues. Per germline, CDR1 KGHSH and CDR2 LQKENI.

The chain employs TRBV9 and TRBJ1-2; D remains unclear. Deletions cut 0 bases from V and 4 bases from J, with 7 bases between. Looked up from germline, CDR1 is SGDLS and CDR2 is YYNGEE. The CDR3 sequence is 13 residues long. The CDR3 DNA follows: TGTGCCAGCAGCGTAGGAGGGAGCTATGGCTACACCTTC. Its translation is CASSVGGSYGYTF.